These 19 T cell receptor beta chains were all obtained from the same sample, sequenced in a study of cytomegalovirus exposure and HLA in healthy donors. With 60 Vbeta and 13 Jbeta primers, the PCR was carried out. Using immunoSEQ multiplex PCR, the repertoire was profiled, and TCRdb retains in-frame clones only, with some absent. The sample has approximately 190,000 clones; 84% are singletons. Sequencing input: PBMCs. These receptors came from a woman aged 45-59 years in good health and CMV-seropositive.

This clone was seen more than once but under ten times. The V call is TRBV15, the J call TRBJ2-6, with TRBD1 matching 9 bases. V lost 0 bases and J lost 0; bases outside the gene matches: 3. The CDR3 sequence is 18 residues long. Germline V CDR1 and CDR2: LNHNV, YYDKDF (reference sequence). CDR3 sequence reads: CATSRETGGSSGANVLTF. The CDR3 coding sequence is TGTGCCACCAGCAGAGAGACAGGGGGTAGCTCTGGGGCCAACGTCCTGACTTTC.

This clone was observed once. This chain connects TRBV4-2 to TRBJ1-4; the D gene is possibly TRBD1 (6 bases). CDR3 length: 17 amino acids. The V end lost 0 bases, the J end lost 0 bases, and 11 bases lay between the germline ends. The germline gives CDR1 LGHNA, CDR2 YNFKEQ. CDR3 DNA: TGTGCCAGCAGCCAAGATGGACAGAAAGCAACTAATGAAAAACTGTTTTTT. Translated, it gives CASSQDGQKATNEKLFF.

This clone occurred once. This sequence joins TRBV7-2 and TRBJ1-2; 7 bases align to TRBD1. Trimming at V came to 5 bases and at J to 7 bases, leaving 13 bases not matched to a gene. Germline-derived CDR1 and CDR2 are SGHTA and FQGNSA. CDR3 length: 15 residues. The CDR3 spells CASSQNLYRGFGYTF. For the CDR3, the DNA is TGTGCCAGCAGCCAGAATCTATACAGGGGATTTGGCTACACCTTC.

The chain joins TRBV2 to TRBJ2-3; perhaps TRBD2 as D (7 bases). V gave up 7 bases and J gave up 3 bases, with 23 bases separating them. Germline CDR1 and CDR2: SNHLY and FYNNEI. There are 17 residues in the CDR3. CDR3 DNA sequence: TGTGCCAGCACCCCCTCGATGTGGGGGGGCCTAACAGATACGCAGTATTTT. It translates to CASTPSMWGGLTDTQYF.

V is TRBV10-3 and J is TRBJ2-7; 13 bases align to TRBD2. The trim removed 6 bases at V and 2 bases at J, leaving 1 base unmatched. The germline CDR1 and CDR2 sequences are ENHRY and SYGVKD. CDR3 size: 14 residues. The CDR3 nucleotides read TGTGCCATCAGCGGGACTAGCGGGACCTACGAGCAGTACTTC. This gives the protein CAISGTSGTYEQYF.

This clone was seen a single time. V usage is TRBV11-2 and J usage is TRBJ2-5, with 10 bases aligning to TRBD1. The CDR3 sequence is 14 residues long. V lost 4 bases, J lost 5 bases, and 4 bases stayed unmatched. Germline V CDR1 and CDR2: SGHAT, FQNNGV. As DNA, the CDR3 is TGTGCCAGCAGCTCCGGGACAGGGGTGGAGACCCAGTACTTC. Translating gives CASSSGTGVETQYF.

This clone is a singleton in its sample. The V call is TRBV18, the J call TRBJ1-1; 7 bases fit TRBD1. Germline loops: CDR1 KGHSH, CDR2 LQKENI. J lost 5 bases, V lost 3 bases, and 6 bases had no gene match. CDR3 size: 14 residues. The CDR3 loop reads CASSPDRVGTEAFF. CDR3 bases: TGTGCCAGCTCACCTGACAGGGTCGGGACTGAAGCTTTCTTT. Full variable domain (missing parts from reference TRBV18 and TRBJ1-1): NAGVMQNPRHLVRRRGQEARLRCSPMKGHSHVYWYRQLPEEGLKFMVYLQKENIIDESGMPKERFSAEFPKEGPSILRIQQVVRGDSAAYFCASSPDRVGTEAFFGQGTRLTVV.

This clone came up a few times. The chain uses TRBV6-5 and TRBJ1-2; D uncertain. There are 13 residues in the CDR3. CDR1 and CDR2 (germline): MNHEY, SVGAGI. Trimming stripped 7 bases from V and 5 bases from J, with 14 bases between. CDR3 DNA sequence: TGTGCCAGCAAATCTGGGCTTAGGTATGGCTACACCTTC. As protein: CASKSGLRYGYTF.

The rearrangement links TRBV4-2 to TRBJ2-7; TRBD2 agrees at 8 bases. Germline values: CDR1 LGHNA, CDR2 YNFKEQ. The CDR3 is 17 residues long. With 2 bases clipped from V and 3 bases from J, the junction kept 12 bases outside the gene matches. The CDR3 loop reads CASSQSPGSSGHYEQYF. The DNA for the CDR3 is TGTGCCAGCAGCCAAAGCCCAGGGTCTAGCGGGCACTACGAGCAGTACTTC.

The rearrangement links TRBV6-1 to TRBJ1-6, with 10 bases that match TRBD1. The CDR3 is made up of 14 amino acids. Germline CDR1 and CDR2: MNHNS and SASEGT. The V gene end was trimmed by 4 bases and the J gene end by 10 bases; junction bases not matched to a gene: 4. In DNA, the CDR3 is TGTGCCAGCAGTGGGACAGGGGGAGGATCACCCCTCCACTTT. This encodes CASSGTGGGSPLHF.

The chain has TRBV6-1 and TRBJ1-5, with D unclear. V lost 2 bases to trimming and J lost 6 bases, with 17 bases between them. This CDR3 is 16 amino acids long. The germline CDR1 and CDR2 sequences are MNHNS and SASEGT. The CDR3, as DNA: TGTGCCAGCAGTGAAAGTGGGCAGCTAGGGAGTCAGCCCCAGCATTTT. Amino acid sequence: CASSESGQLGSQPQHF.

This rearrangement joins TRBV11-2 to TRBJ2-3; the D gene is possibly TRBD2 (5 bases). V was shortened by 5 bases and J by 0 bases, with 12 bases between the two germline ends. CDR3 length equals 15 residues. Per the germline V gene, CDR1 is SGHAT and CDR2 is FQNNGV. CDR3 DNA sequence: TGTGCCAGCAGCGGCACGACTACCAGCACAGATACGCAGTATTTT. It encodes CASSGTTTSTDTQYF.

The chain carries TRBV4-1 and TRBJ1-2; D is ambiguous. The CDR3 loop spans 13 amino acids. The germline V gene encodes CDR1 MGHRA and CDR2 YSYEKL. V was pared by 4 bases and J by 5 bases, with 11 bases between. Written as DNA, the CDR3 is TGCGCCAGCAGCCGTACAGAAAGTTATGGCTACACCTTC. This encodes CASSRTESYGYTF.

The J gene is TRBJ2-5, the V gene TRBV5-1, with a tentative D call TRBD2 (6 bases). The V end lost 7 bases, the J end lost 2 bases, and 18 bases lay between the germline ends. The CDR3 contains 15 residues. In germline, CDR1 is SGHRS, CDR2 YFSETQ. The CDR3 loop is CASSRGGGTQETQYF. CDR3 DNA: TGCGCCAGCTCCCGTGGTGGGGGGACTCAAGAGACCCAGTACTTC.

The chain is built from TRBV29-1 and TRBJ2-7, with D tentatively TRBD1 (6 bases). The CDR3 loop spans 14 amino acids. The V gene lost 4 bases and the J gene lost 0 bases, with 13 bases spanning the gap. Germline CDR1 is SQVTM and CDR2 is ANQGSEA. This CDR3 is CSVAGTTGSYEQYF. CDR3 DNA: TGCAGCGTTGCCGGGACAACCGGCTCCTACGAGCAGTACTTC.

A remark on this clone: A much larger clone differs from this one at a single base, so this may be a read error. The chain combines TRBV29-1 with TRBJ2-1, with 7 bases aligning to TRBD1. The germline gives CDR1 SQVTM, CDR2 ANQGSEA. CDR3 length equals 15 residues. This CDR3 reads CSVDLWDSPYNEPFF. The CDR3 nucleotides are TGCAGCGTTGATCTTTGGGACAGCCCCTACAATGAGCCGTTCTTC.

The chain recombines TRBV28 with TRBJ1-2; 9 nucleotides line up with TRBD1. In germline, CDR1 is MDHEN, CDR2 SYDVKM. The J segment lost 5 bases and the V segment lost 8 bases, leaving 9 bases of the junction unmatched. The CDR3 totals 14 residues. The CDR3 sequence is CASVGPGQGYGYTF. CDR3 bases: TGTGCCAGCGTTGGCCCGGGACAGGGATATGGCTACACCTTC.

The chain joins TRBV4-2 to TRBJ2-5; D may be TRBD2 (5 bases). V was trimmed by 4 bases and J by 5 bases, leaving 14 bases between them. Looked up from germline, CDR1 is LGHNA and CDR2 is YNFKEQ. CDR3 length equals 14 residues. The CDR3 reads CASSLRASGETQYF. CDR3 coding DNA: TGTGCCAGCAGCCTCCGGGCCAGCGGCGAGACCCAGTACTTC.

This rearrangement joins TRBV15 to TRBJ1-3, with 9 bases lining up with TRBD1. The CDR3 contains 15 residues. Germline loops: CDR1 LNHNV, CDR2 YYDKDF (reference sequence). The trim removed 11 bases at V and 1 base at J, leaving 9 bases unmatched. The CDR3 is CAARGTGRSGNTIYF. DNA of the CDR3: TGTGCCGCCCGCGGGACAGGGAGATCTGGAAACACCATATATTTT. The entire variable domain, with the rest obtained from reference TRBV15 and TRBJ1-3, is as follows: DAMVIQNPRYQVTQFGKPVTLSCSQTLNHNVMYWYQQKSSQAPKLLFHYYDKDFNNEADTPDNFQSRRPNTSFCFLDIRSPGLGDTAMYLCAARGTGRSGNTIYFGEGSWLTVV.